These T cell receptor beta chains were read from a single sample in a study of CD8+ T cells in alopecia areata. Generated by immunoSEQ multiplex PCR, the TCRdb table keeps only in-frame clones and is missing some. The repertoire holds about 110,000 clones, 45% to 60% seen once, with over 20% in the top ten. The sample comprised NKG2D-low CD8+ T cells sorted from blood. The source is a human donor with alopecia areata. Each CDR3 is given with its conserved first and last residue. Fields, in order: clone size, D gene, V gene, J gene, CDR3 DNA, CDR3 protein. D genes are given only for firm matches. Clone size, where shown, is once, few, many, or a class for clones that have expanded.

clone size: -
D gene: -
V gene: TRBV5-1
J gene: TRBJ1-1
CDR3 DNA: TGCGCCAGCAGCTTGACGTGGGGTCGGGCTGAAGCTTTCTTT
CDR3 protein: CASSLTWGRAEAFF

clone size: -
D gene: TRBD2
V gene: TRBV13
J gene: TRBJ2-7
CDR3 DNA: TGTGCCAGCAGCTTTAGGCTAGACCCGGGGGGGTACGAGCAGTACTTC
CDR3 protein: CASSFRLDPGGYEQYF

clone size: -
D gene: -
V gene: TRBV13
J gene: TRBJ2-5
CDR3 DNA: TGTGCCAGCAGCTCCCCGGGTTCAGGGGAGACCCAGTACTTC
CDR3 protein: CASSSPGSGETQYF

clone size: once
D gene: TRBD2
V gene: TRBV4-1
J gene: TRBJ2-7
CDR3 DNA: TGCGCCAGCAGCCAAGTAGCGGGAGCCGACTACGAGCAGTACTTC
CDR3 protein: CASSQVAGADYEQYF

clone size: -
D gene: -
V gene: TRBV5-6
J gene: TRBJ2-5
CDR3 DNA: TGTGCCAGCAGCGACGGTTACGGAAAAGAGACCCAGTACTTC
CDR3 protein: CASSDGYGKETQYF

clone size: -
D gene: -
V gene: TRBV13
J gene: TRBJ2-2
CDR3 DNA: TGTGCCAGCAGCCTCTGGCCCTTAACCGGGGAGCTGTTTTTT
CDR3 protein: CASSLWPLTGELFF

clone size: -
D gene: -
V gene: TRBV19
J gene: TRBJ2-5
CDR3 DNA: TGTGCCAGTAGCCCTACCTCTGGGGGCGGAGAGACCCAGTACTTC
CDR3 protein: CASSPTSGGGETQYF

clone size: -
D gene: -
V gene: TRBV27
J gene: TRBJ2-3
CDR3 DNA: TGTGCCAGCATCGGGGCCGGGACGCAGTATTTT
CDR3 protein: CASIGAGTQYF

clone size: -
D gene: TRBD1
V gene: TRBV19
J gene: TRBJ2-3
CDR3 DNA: TGTGCCAGTAGTCCGCGACAGGGCGCAGATACGCAGTATTTT
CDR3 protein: CASSPRQGADTQYF

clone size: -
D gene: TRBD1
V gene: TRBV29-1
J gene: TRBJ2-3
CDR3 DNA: TGCAGCGTTGTCACAGGGGAAACTTATACGCAGTATTTT
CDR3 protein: CSVVTGETYTQYF

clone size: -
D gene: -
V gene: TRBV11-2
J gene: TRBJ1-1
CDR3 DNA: TGTGCCAGCAGGCCCGGGTCCCAGGGAGCTTTCTTT
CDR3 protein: CASRPGSQGAFF

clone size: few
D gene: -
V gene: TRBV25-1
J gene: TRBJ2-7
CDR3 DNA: TGTGCCAGCAGGGTAACAGGTCGCTACGAGCAGTACTTC
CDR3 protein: CASRVTGRYEQYF

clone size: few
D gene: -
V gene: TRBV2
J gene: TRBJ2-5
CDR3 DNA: TGTGCCAGCAGTGAAAGCGTGACCCAGTACTTC
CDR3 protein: CASSESVTQYF

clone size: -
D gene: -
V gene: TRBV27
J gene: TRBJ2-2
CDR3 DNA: TGTGCCAGCACCTCCACCGGGGAGCTGTTTTTT
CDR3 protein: CASTSTGELFF

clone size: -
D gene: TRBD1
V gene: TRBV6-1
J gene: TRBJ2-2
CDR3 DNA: TGTGCCAGCAGTGAAGCGTCGGGACAGGAGAACACCGGGGAGCTGTTTTTT
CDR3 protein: CASSEASGQENTGELFF

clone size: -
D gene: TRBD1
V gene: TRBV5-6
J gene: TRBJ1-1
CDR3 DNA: TGTGCCAGCAGCTTCTGGACAGGGAACACTGAAGCTTTCTTT
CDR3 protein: CASSFWTGNTEAFF

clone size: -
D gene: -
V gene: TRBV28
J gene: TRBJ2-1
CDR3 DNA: TGTGCCAGCAGCTTCAACTATAGGGCCAATGAGCAGTTCTTC
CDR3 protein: CASSFNYRANEQFF

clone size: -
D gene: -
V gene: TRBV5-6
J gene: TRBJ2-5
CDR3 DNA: TGTGCCAGCAGCTTGGGAGTGGGGGTAGAGACCCAGTACTTC
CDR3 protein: CASSLGVGVETQYF

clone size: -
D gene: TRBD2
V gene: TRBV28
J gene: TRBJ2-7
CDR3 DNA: TGTGCCAGCAGTATCAAGGGACTAGCGGGAATTTACGAGCAGTACTTC
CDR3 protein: CASSIKGLAGIYEQYF

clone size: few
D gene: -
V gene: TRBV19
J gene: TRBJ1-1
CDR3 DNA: TGTGCCAGTAGTAGCTATGGCGGCACTGAAGCTTTCTTT
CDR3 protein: CASSSYGGTEAFF

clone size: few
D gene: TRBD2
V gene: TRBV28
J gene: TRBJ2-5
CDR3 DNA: TGTGCCAGCAGTTTACCACTAGCGGGACGTGAGACCCAGTACTTC
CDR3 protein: CASSLPLAGRETQYF

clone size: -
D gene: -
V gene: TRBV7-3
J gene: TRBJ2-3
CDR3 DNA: TGTGCCAGCAGCTTAACTGGAGGGGGGGCAGATACGCAGTATTTT
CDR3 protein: CASSLTGGGADTQYF

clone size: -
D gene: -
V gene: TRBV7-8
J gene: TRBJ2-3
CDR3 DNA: TGTGCCAGCAGCTTATGGGCGGGTCAGGGAGCAGATACGCAGTATTTT
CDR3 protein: CASSLWAGQGADTQYF

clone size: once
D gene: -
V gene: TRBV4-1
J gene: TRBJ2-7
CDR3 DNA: TGCGCCAGCGCTACGGGGCAACGCAACTACGAGCAGTACTTC
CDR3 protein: CASATGQRNYEQYF

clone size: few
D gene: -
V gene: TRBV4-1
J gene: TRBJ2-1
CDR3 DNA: TGCGCCAGCAGCCCGCAAGAGGTAGTAGGTGGCCATGAGCAGTTCTTC
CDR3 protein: CASSPQEVVGGHEQFF

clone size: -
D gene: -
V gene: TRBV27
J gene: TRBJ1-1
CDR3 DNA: TGTGCCAGCAGTTTGGGGGCGAACACTGAAGCTTTCTTT
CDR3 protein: CASSLGANTEAFF

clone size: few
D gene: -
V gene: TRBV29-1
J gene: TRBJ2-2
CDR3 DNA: TGCAGCGCTAATTTCGCCGGGGAGCTGTTTTTT
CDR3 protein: CSANFAGELFF

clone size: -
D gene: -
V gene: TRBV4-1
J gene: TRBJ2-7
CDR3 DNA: TGCGCCAGCAGCCAGACCGAAATCTACGAGCAGTACTTC
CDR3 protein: CASSQTEIYEQYF

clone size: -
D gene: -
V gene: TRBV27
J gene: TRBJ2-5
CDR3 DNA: TGTGCCAGCAGTCCGGACTTCCCGGAGACCCAGTACTTC
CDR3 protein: CASSPDFPETQYF

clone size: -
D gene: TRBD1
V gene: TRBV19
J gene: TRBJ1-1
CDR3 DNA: TGTGCCAGTAGTGCGACACAGGGGGCGAAGACTGAAGCTTTCTTT
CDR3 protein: CASSATQGAKTEAFF

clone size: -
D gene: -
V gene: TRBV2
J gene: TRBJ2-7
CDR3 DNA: TGTGCCAGCCTAGGCGGCAGGGGCGCCTACGAGCAGTACTTC
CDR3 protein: CASLGGRGAYEQYF

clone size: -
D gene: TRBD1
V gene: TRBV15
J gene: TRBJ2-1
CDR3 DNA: TGTGCCACCGCTGGGACAGACAATGAGCAGTTCTTC
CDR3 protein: CATAGTDNEQFF

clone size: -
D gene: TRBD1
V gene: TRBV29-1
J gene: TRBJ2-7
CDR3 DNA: TGCAGCGCCCTAGAACAGGGGTCCGAGCAGTACTTC
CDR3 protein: CSALEQGSEQYF

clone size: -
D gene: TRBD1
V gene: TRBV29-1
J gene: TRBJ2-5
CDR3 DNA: TGCAGCGCCAGTTCTCGGGACAGCTCGGAGACCCAGTACTTC
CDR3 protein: CSASSRDSSETQYF

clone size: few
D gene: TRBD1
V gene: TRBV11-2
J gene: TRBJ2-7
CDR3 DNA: TGTGCCAGCAGCTTCCGACAGGGGAGTTCATACGAGCAGTACTTC
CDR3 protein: CASSFRQGSSYEQYF

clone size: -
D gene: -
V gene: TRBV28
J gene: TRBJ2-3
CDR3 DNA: TGTGCCAGCAGTACACCACACCTAACCGGGAGAAAAGATACGCAGTATTTT
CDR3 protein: CASSTPHLTGRKDTQYF

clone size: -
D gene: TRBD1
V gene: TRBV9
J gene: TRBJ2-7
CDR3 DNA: TGTGCCAGCAGCGTAGATTGGGGACAGATCCCAACGAACGAGCAGTACTTC
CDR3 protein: CASSVDWGQIPTNEQYF

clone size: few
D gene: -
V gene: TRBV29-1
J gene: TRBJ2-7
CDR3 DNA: TGCAGCGTTGTATTTGAATCGGGCGAGCAGTACTTC
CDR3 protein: CSVVFESGEQYF

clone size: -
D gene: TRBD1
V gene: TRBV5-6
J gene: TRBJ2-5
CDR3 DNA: TGTGCCAGCAGCTTGCCAGGGACAGCCCAAGAGACCCAGTACTTC
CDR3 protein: CASSLPGTAQETQYF

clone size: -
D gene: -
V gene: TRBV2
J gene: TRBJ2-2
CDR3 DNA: TGTGCCAGCCATGGGAGACCCACCGGGGAGCTGTTTTTT
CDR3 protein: CASHGRPTGELFF

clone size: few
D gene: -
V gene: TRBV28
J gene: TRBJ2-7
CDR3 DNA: TGTGCCAGCAGTTTCCACAGGGTTTACGAGCAGTACTTC
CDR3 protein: CASSFHRVYEQYF

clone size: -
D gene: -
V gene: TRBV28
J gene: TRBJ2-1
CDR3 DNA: TGTGCCAGCAGCCCATTAAACAATGAGCAGTTCTTC
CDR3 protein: CASSPLNNEQFF

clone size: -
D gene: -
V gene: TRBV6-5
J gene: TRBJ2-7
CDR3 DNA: TGTGCCAGCAGGGGGAAGGGGGGAGTCTCCTACGAGCAGTACTTC
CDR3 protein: CASRGKGGVSYEQYF

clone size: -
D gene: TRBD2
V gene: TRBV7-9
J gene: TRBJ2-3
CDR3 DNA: TGTGCCAGCAGCTATCTAGCGGGAAAGGCAGATACGCAGTATTTT
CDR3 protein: CASSYLAGKADTQYF

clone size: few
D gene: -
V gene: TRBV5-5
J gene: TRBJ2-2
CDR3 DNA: TGTGCCAGCAGAGGCGGGATTTCGGACACCGGGGAGCTGTTTTTT
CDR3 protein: CASRGGISDTGELFF

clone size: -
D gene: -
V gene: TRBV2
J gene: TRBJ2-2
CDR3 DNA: TGTGCCATCACACTCCGGACCCGGAACACCGGGGAGCTGTTTTTT
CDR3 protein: CAITLRTRNTGELFF

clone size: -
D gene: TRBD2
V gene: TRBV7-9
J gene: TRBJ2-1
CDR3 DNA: TGTGCCAGCAGCCCGGGACTAGCGGGAAAACCGTTCTTC
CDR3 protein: CASSPGLAGKPFF

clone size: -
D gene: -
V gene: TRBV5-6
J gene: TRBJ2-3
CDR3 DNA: TGTGCCAGCAGTCGGGGCAGGTTCCACCTAGATACGCAGTATTTT
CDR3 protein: CASSRGRFHLDTQYF

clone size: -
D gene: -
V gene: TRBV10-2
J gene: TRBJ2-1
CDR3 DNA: TGCGCCAGCGGTGTAGGGAGTGAGCAGTTCTTC
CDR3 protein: CASGVGSEQFF

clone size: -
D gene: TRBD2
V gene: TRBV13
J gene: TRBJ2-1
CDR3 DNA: TGTGCCAGCAGCTTGGGTCTTACGTCCCAGGGATGGTGGCTAGCGGGAGGTATGAATGAGCAGTTCTTC
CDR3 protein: CASSLGLTSQGWWLAGGMNEQFF

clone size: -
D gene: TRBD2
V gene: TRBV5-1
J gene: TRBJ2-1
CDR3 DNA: TGCGCCAGCAGCTTGCGCGGGAGTATCGATGAGCAGTTCTTC
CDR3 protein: CASSLRGSIDEQFF

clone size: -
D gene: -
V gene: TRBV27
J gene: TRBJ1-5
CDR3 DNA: TGTGCCAGCAGTTTATGGAGCAATCAGCCCCAGCATTTT
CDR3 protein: CASSLWSNQPQHF

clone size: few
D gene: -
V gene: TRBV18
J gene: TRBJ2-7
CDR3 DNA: TGTGCCAGCTCCCCCGACTACGAGCAGTACTTC
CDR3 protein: CASSPDYEQYF